Below are 17 T cell receptor beta chains sequenced from a single sample in a study of T cell clonotyping in hematopoietic cell transplantation. Time point indicated: recipient sample about 28 days before transplant, after cytoreduction. The repertoire was sequenced with immunoSEQ multiplex PCR; TCRdb's copy has only in-frame clones and lacks some. Among tens of thousands of clones listed, about 70% were seen once. The sequences come from peripheral blood mononuclear cells, collected before stem cell transplant. The receptors derive from a middle-aged man with myelodysplastic syndrome. Some clones in this sample may be carry-over from other donors' samples.

The CDR3 DNA reads as TGTGCCAGCAGTTTCCTCACTAGCGGGGGTAATACGCAGTATTTT. Residues: CASSFLTSGGNTQYF. V is TRBV28 and J is TRBJ2-3, with 11 nucleotides matching TRBD2. The germline V gene encodes CDR1 MDHEN and CDR2 SYDVKM. This CDR3 is built from 15 residues. Trimming at V came to 3 bases and at J to 7 bases, leaving 6 bases not matched to a gene. The variable domain in full, completed from reference TRBV28 and TRBJ2-3, reads DVKVTQSSRYLVKRTGEKVFLECVQDMDHENMFWYRQDPGLGLRLIYFSYDVKMKEKGDIPEGYSVSREKKERFSLILESASTNQTSMYLCASSFLTSGGNTQYFGPGTRLTVL.

This clone was detected only a few times. V gene TRBV5-6 combines with J gene TRBJ1-1; D gene ambiguous. V was pared by 5 bases and J by 5 bases, with 7 bases between. This CDR3 spans 11 amino acids. In germline, CDR1 is SGHDT, CDR2 YYEEEE. In DNA form, the CDR3 reads TGTGCCAGCAGGAGAGGGACTGAAGCTTTCTTT. Amino acids: CASRRGTEAFF. Full variable domain (remainder filled in from reference TRBV5-6 and TRBJ1-1): DAGVTQSPTHLIKTRGQQVTLRCSPKSGHDTVSWYQQALGQGPQFIFQYYEEEERQRGNFPDRFSGHQFPNYSSELNVNALLLGDSALYLCASRRGTEAFFGQGTRLTVV.

The chain recombines TRBV29-1 with TRBJ2-1, with 13 bases identical to TRBD2. With 2 bases clipped from V and 0 bases from J, the junction kept 13 bases outside the gene matches. Germline CDR1 and CDR2: SQVTM and ANQGSEA. The CDR3 has 20 residues. DNA of the CDR3: TGCAGCGTTGAAACTCACGGACTAGCGGGAGTTAAGAGCTCCTACAATGAGCAGTTCTTC. Its protein is CSVETHGLAGVKSSYNEQFF.

This clone came up once. As the CDR3 is not closed by the conserved phenylalanine or tryptophan, this likely results from a read error. V is TRBV20-1 and J is TRBJ1-2; D not certain. Germline lookup yields CDR1 DFQATT and CDR2 SNEGSKA (reference sequence). V lost 0 bases and J 7 bases, leaving 6 bases between the germline ends. This CDR3 region has 11 residues. DNA of the CDR3: TGCAGTGCTAGAGATCCGGGTGGCTACACCCTC. Its protein is CSARDPGGYTL.

This sequence joins TRBV7-6 and TRBJ1-5, with D hard to call. CDR1 is SGHVS, CDR2 FNYEAQ, per germline. This CDR3 has 13 residues. V gave up 4 bases and J gave up 0 bases, with 4 bases separating them. The chain's CDR3 is CASSSNSNQPQHF. The DNA for the CDR3 is TGTGCCAGCAGCTCCAATAGCAATCAGCCCCAGCATTTT.

This clone rates as medium-sized. The V call is TRBV21-1, the J call TRBJ2-7. TRBV21-1 counts as a pseudogene. The CDR3 is 10 amino acids. The CDR3 is CASSKYEQYF. The DNA of the CDR3 is TGTGCCAGCAGCAAATACGAGCAGTACTTC.

CDR3 amino acids: CASLRDGSPATF. The DNA for the CDR3 is TGTGCCAGTCTCCGGGACGGGAGTCCTGCCACCTTC. The V call is TRBV2, the J call TRBJ1-2, with a weak D call TRBD1 (5 bases). Germline V gene sequence: CDR1 SNHLY, CDR2 FYNNEI. This CDR3 spans 12 amino acids. Trimming removed 9 bases from V and 13 bases from J, with 21 bases in between.

The chain is built from TRBV7-8 and TRBJ2-1; 9 bases are a match to TRBD2. Germline lookup yields CDR1 SGHVS and CDR2 FQNEAQ. V dropped 6 bases and J dropped 5; count of bases not matched to a gene: 8. This CDR3 is 15 amino acids long. This chain's CDR3 is CASRGSGGSNNEQFF. The CDR3 nucleotides are TGTGCCAGCAGGGGAAGCGGGGGGTCTAACAATGAGCAGTTCTTC.

J is TRBJ2-5 and V is TRBV6-5, with D perhaps matching TRBD2 (6 bases). The CDR3 extends over 15 amino acids. CDR1 and CDR2 from the germline V gene are MNHEY and SVGAGI. Trimming took 2 bases from V and 4 from J, leaving 14 bases between them. CDR3 in DNA: TGTGCCAGCAGTTACCTAGCCGGGGGATCAGAGACCCAGTACTTC. Amino acids: CASSYLAGGSETQYF.

The chain carries TRBV28 and TRBJ2-6; 9 bases are a match to TRBD1. J was trimmed by 2 bases and V by 6 bases; bases with no gene match: 5. Germline values: CDR1 MDHEN, CDR2 SYDVKM. The CDR3 is made up of 16 amino acids. CDR3 protein: CASRTGGRPGANVLTF. The CDR3 bases are TGTGCCAGCAGGACAGGGGGGCGGCCTGGGGCCAACGTCCTGACTTTC. Full variable domain (missing parts from reference TRBV28 and TRBJ2-6): DVKVTQSSRYLVKRTGEKVFLECVQDMDHENMFWYRQDPGLGLRLIYFSYDVKMKEKGDIPEGYSVSREKKERFSLILESASTNQTSMYLCASRTGGRPGANVLTFGAGSRLTVL.

By sample fraction, this clone is medium-sized. The V gene is TRBV7-9, the J gene TRBJ1-1; D ambiguous. The CDR3 is made up of 13 amino acids. From germline, CDR1 is SEHNR and CDR2 FQNEAQ (reference sequence). V was pared by 10 bases and J by 1 base, with 13 bases between. CDR3 region: CAIVTGGNTEAFF. The CDR3 DNA reads as TGTGCCATCGTGACCGGTGGGAACACTGAAGCTTTCTTT.

The V and J genes are TRBV5-1 and TRBJ2-7; D not certain. Germline loops: CDR1 SGHRS, CDR2 YFSETQ. The V end lost 7 bases, the J end lost 0 bases, and 5 bases lay between the germline ends. The CDR3 loop spans 11 amino acids. For the CDR3, the DNA is TGCGCCAGCGGAAACTCCTACGAGCAGTACTTC. Translated: CASGNSYEQYF.

The gene calls are TRBV30 and TRBJ2-7, with a weak D call TRBD2 (6 bases). V was trimmed by 3 bases and J by 1 base, leaving 16 bases between them. CDR3 size: 15 residues. The germline gives CDR1 GTSNPN, CDR2 SVGIG (reference sequence). The CDR3 DNA is TGTGCCTGGAGGGCTACATTGGGGAGGTCCTACGAGCAGTACTTC. Encoded protein: CAWRATLGRSYEQYF.

This clone was counted between two and nine times. The chain employs TRBV28 and TRBJ1-2; 8 positions agree with TRBD1. The CDR3 extends over 13 amino acids. After removal of 6 bases from V and 8 bases from J, the junction contained 8 bases not matched to a gene. CDR1 is MDHEN, CDR2 SYDVKM, per germline. This CDR3 is CASRAGQGGGYTF. The CDR3 bases are TGTGCCAGCAGGGCAGGACAGGGAGGAGGCTACACCTTC.

The chain links TRBV29-1 to TRBJ1-5; D remains unclear. Germline V gene lookup returns CDR1 SQVTM and CDR2 ANQGSEA. Trimming stripped 4 bases from V and 6 bases from J, with 10 bases between. The CDR3 contains 12 residues. DNA for the CDR3: TGCAGCGTTGGACGGGGAAGTCAGCCCCAGCATTTT. This gives the protein CSVGRGSQPQHF.

V and J are TRBV5-6 and TRBJ2-1; D ambiguous. Germline V gene lookup returns CDR1 SGHDT and CDR2 YYEEEE. V shed 0 bases and J shed 7 bases, with 5 bases lying between them. The length of the CDR3 is 12 residues. The CDR3, as DNA: TGTGCCAGCAGCTTGGCCGGTAATGAGCAGTTCTTC. It translates to CASSLAGNEQFF.

This clone has a handful of counts. This chain links TRBV7-8 with TRBJ2-3; D unclear. Germline CDR1 and CDR2: SGHVS and FQNEAQ. V lost 5 bases and J 4 bases, leaving 22 bases between the germline ends. The CDR3 consists of 17 residues. The CDR3 DNA sequence: TGTGCCAGCAGCACCTATCTGGTCAAGGTTGGTCCAGATACGCAGTATTTT. Residues: CASSTYLVKVGPDTQYF.